The 6 T cell receptor beta chains presented below share a single source sample, sequenced in a study of blood T cell repertoires in COVID-19. The method was immunoSEQ multiplex PCR; TCRdb's version includes in-frame clones alone and lacks a portion of them. The table includes about 210,000 clones, approximately 90% detected once. The source material was peripheral blood. Receptor source: a woman aged 40 to 50 with acute or convalescent COVID-19.

The chain links TRBV11-2 to TRBJ2-3; 9 bases align to TRBD2. Per the germline V gene, CDR1 is SGHAT and CDR2 is FQNNGV. The CDR3 length is 15 residues. Losses at the gene ends were 5 bases for V and 1 base for J; bases not matched to a gene: 4. CDR3 residues: CASSPWTSGTDTQYF. The DNA for the CDR3 is TGTGCCAGCAGCCCCTGGACTAGCGGCACAGATACGCAGTATTTT.

A single count supports this clone. V and J are TRBV7-9 and TRBJ2-3; 10 bases align to TRBD2. The CDR3 length is 16 residues. The V gene end was trimmed by 2 bases and the J gene end by 5 bases; junction bases not matched to a gene: 7. Per germline, CDR1 SEHNR and CDR2 FQNEAQ (reference sequence). The CDR3, as DNA: TGTGCCAGCAGCTTACTAGCGGGGGTGACAGGAGATACGCAGTATTTT. Amino acids: CASSLLAGVTGDTQYF.

V and J are TRBV4-1 and TRBJ1-1; no reliable D call. Trimming took off 0 bases at V and 12 bases at J, with 11 bases between the two ends. This CDR3 contains 12 residues. The V gene's germline CDR1 is MGHRA and CDR2 YSYEKL. CDR3 amino acids: CASSQDQVVSFF. The CDR3 nucleotides are TGCGCCAGCAGCCAAGACCAAGTAGTATCTTTCTTT.

The J gene is TRBJ2-2, the V gene TRBV19; TRBD2 aligns across 9 bases. The CDR3 runs to 15 residues. Trimming took 1 base from V and 5 from J; bases not matched to a gene: 2. The germline V gene has CDR1 LNHDA and CDR2 SQIVND (reference sequence). The CDR3 sequence: CASSIGGGVTGELFF. The CDR3 nucleotides are TGTGCCAGTAGTATAGGCGGGGGGGTTACCGGGGAGCTGTTTTTT.

This clone turned up a few times. This chain uses TRBV6-4 with TRBJ1-1, with TRBD1 matching 9 bases. The CDR3 is 14 amino acids. CDR1 MRHNA and CDR2 SNTAGT come from the germline V gene. With 6 bases clipped from V and 4 bases from J, the junction kept 6 bases outside the gene matches. In DNA form, the CDR3 reads TGTGCCAGCAGATCCGGGACAGGGAGCACTGAAGCTTTCTTT. Translation: CASRSGTGSTEAFF.

This clone occurred a few times. This chain uses TRBV4-1 with TRBJ1-1, with 8 bases aligning to TRBD1. The CDR3 is 17 amino acids. Germline lookup yields CDR1 MGHRA and CDR2 YSYEKL. J lost 0 bases, V lost 4 bases, and 10 bases had no gene match. Here the CDR3 reads CASSRQGLSLMNTEAFF. CDR3 sequence (DNA): TGCGCCAGCAGCCGACAGGGGTTGAGCCTCATGAACACTGAAGCTTTCTTT.